The 8 T cell receptor beta chains listed next were all sequenced from one sample in a study of CD8+ T cells in alopecia areata (dated by TCRdb to between 2017 and 2018). Libraries were built with the immunoSEQ multiplex PCR assay. To provide template for TCR sequencing, every sample had RNA extracted and reverse transcribed into cDNA. The table comes from immuneACCESS by way of TCRdb, which keeps in-frame sequences with V and J called. Part of the clones is missing from these tables; in studies checked, under half for an unresolved V gene and the rest for unknown reasons. For this sample there are around 110,000 clones; roughly three fifths appear just once. The leading ten clones occupy more than 9% of the sample. This specimen's time point label, interpreted: roughly 26 weeks on oral tofacitinib. The treatment or condition label, read with the paper, signifies: oral pan-JAK inhibitor, 5-10 mg twice daily.

This specimen consisted of CD8+ T cells sorted from blood, obtained at week 24, from a patient treated with tofacitinib. The receptors stem from a human donor with alopecia areata.

V usage is TRBV27 and J usage is TRBJ2-4, with TRBD1 identical over 10 bases. The ends lost 3 bases at V and 5 bases at J; junction bases unmatched: 4. Germline CDR1 reads MNHEY; CDR2 reads SMNVEV (reference sequence). The CDR3 is made up of 15 amino acids. The CDR3 here is CASSFSGTGENIQYF. Here the CDR3 DNA reads TGTGCCAGCAGTTTCTCCGGGACAGGGGAAAACATTCAGTACTTC.

This chain joins TRBV5-1 and TRBJ2-2; no clear D. CDR3 size: 12 residues. Germline V lookup: CDR1 SGHRS, CDR2 YFSETQ. V lost 7 bases, J lost 5 bases, and 9 bases lay in between. CDR3 sequence: CASPPMTGELFF. DNA for the CDR3: TGCGCCAGCCCCCCTATGACCGGGGAGCTGTTTTTT.

The J gene is TRBJ2-7, the V gene TRBV2, with D uncertain. V lost 6 bases, J lost 10 bases, and 22 bases lay in between. This CDR3 spans 14 amino acids. CDR1 is SNHLY, CDR2 FYNNEI, per germline. CDR3 sequence reads: CASSDRAITQRQYF. CDR3 bases: TGTGCCAGCAGCGACCGGGCCATCACCCAACGCCAGTACTTC.

The chain recombines TRBV6-5 with TRBJ1-1; 7 bases are a match to TRBD1. Germline values: CDR1 MNHEY, CDR2 SVGAGI. The V gene end was trimmed by 4 bases and the J gene end by 0 bases; junction bases not matched to a gene: 5. CDR3 size: 15 residues. The CDR3 here is CASSFTTGLNTEAFF. CDR3 sequence (DNA): TGTGCCAGCAGTTTCACGACAGGGTTGAACACTGAAGCTTTCTTT.

This chain links TRBV5-6 with TRBJ2-7; a weak D match, TRBD1 (6 bases). V dropped 4 bases and J dropped 2 bases, with 10 bases sitting between them. The CDR3 length is 13 residues. Germline V CDR1 and CDR2: SGHDT, YYEEEE. The CDR3 is CASSSGTTYEQYF. The CDR3, as DNA: TGTGCCAGCAGCAGTGGGACAACCTACGAGCAGTACTTC.

The chain couples TRBV7-9 to TRBJ1-2; no reliable D call. Germline V gives CDR1 SEHNR, CDR2 FQNEAQ (reference sequence). This CDR3 contains 12 residues. Trimming took off 4 bases at V and 12 bases at J, with 15 bases between the two ends. The CDR3 DNA reads TGTGCCAGCAGCTACCTTGGTGTCGGCGACACCTTC. Amino acid sequence: CASSYLGVGDTF.

This chain joins TRBV2 and TRBJ1-1; maybe TRBD1 (6 bases). This CDR3 has 15 amino acids. Germline values: CDR1 SNHLY, CDR2 FYNNEI. V was pared by 0 bases and J by 0 bases, with 8 bases between. CDR3 nucleotides: TGTGCCAGCAGTGAAGCCAGGGGTTTGAACACTGAAGCTTTCTTT. This gives the protein CASSEARGLNTEAFF. Full variable domain (rest looked up from reference TRBV2 and TRBJ1-1): EPEVTQTPSHQVTQMGQEVILRCVPISNHLYFYWYRQILGQKVEFLVSFYNNEISEKSEIFDDQFSVERPDGSNFTLKIRSTKLEDSAMYFCASSEARGLNTEAFFGQGTRLTVV.

This clone came up a few times. The chain uses TRBV11-2 and TRBJ2-2; a possible D gene is TRBD1 (6 bases). Trimming stripped 5 bases from V and 6 bases from J, with 16 bases between. Germline V lookup: CDR1 SGHAT, CDR2 FQNNGV. The CDR3 spans 15 residues. The DNA of the CDR3 is TGTGCCAGCAGCCAACATCCCGGACAGCCCGGGGAGCTGTTTTTT. Its protein product is CASSQHPGQPGELFF.